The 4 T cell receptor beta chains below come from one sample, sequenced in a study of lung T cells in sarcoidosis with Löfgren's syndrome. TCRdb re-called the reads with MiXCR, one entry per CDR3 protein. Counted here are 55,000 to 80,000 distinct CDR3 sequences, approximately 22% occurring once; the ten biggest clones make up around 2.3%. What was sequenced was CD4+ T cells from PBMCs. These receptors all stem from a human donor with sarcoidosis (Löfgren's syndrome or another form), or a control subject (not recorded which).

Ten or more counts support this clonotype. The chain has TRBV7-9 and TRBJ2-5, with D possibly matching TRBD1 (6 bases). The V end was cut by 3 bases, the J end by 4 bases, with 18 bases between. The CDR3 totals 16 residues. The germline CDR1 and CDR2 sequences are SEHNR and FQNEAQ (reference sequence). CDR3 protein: CASSLWGNKGGETQYF. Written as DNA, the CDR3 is TGTGCCAGCAGCTTGTGGGGCAACAAAGGGGGAGAGACCCAGTACTTC.

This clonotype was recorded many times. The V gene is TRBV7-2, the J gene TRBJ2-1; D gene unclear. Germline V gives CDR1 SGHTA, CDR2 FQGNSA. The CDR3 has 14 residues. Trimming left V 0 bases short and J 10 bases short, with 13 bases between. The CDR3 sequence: CASSLASSIDEQFF. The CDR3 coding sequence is TGTGCCAGCAGCTTAGCGAGCTCTATTGACGAGCAGTTCTTC. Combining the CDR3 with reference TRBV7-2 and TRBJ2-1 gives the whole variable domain GAGVSQSPSNKVTEKGKDVELRCDPISGHTALYWYRQSLGQGLEFLIYFQGNSAPDKSGLPSDRFSAERTGGSVSTLTIQRTQQEDSAVYLCASSLASSIDEQFFGPGTRLTVL.

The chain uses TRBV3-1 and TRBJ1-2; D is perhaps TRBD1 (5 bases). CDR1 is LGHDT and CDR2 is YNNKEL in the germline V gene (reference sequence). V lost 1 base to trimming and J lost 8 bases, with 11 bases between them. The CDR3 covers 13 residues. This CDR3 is CASSQGLGDGYTF. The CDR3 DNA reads TGTGCCAGCAGCCAAGGATTAGGGGACGGCTACACCTTC.

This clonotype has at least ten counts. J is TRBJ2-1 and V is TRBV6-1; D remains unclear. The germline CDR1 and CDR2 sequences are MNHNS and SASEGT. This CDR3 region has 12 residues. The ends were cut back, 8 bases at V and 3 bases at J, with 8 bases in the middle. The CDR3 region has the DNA TGTGCCAGCTCGTACATCTACAATGAGCAGTTCTTC. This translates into CASSYIYNEQFF.